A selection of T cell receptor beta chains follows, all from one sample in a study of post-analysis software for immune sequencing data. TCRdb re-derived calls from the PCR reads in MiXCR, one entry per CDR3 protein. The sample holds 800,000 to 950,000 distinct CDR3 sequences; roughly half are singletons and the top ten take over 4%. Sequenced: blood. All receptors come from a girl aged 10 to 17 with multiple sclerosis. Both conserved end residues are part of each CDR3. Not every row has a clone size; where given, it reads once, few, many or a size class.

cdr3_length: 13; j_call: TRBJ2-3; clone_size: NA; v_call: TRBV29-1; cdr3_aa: CSVEPGFTDTQYF
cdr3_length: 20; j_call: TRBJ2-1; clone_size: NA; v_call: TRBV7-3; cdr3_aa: CASSRMTSGSEKLHYNEQFF
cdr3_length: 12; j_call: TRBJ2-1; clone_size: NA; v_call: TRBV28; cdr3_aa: CASRSGLARKFF
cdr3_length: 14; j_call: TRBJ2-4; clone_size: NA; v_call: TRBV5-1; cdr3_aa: CASREGTGGNIQYF
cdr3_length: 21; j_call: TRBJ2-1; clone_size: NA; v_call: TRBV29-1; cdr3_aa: CSVDTPFAYKDKREEFHEQFF
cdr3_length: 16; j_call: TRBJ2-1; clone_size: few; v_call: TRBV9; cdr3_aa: CASSTLSGSTYNEQFF
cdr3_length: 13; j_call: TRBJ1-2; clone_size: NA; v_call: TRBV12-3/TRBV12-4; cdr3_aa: CASSEINFYGYTF
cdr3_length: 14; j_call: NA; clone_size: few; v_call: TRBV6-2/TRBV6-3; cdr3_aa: CASSDPGTGYEQYF
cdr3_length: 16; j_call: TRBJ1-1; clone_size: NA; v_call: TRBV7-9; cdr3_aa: CASSPRQGAHAPEAFF
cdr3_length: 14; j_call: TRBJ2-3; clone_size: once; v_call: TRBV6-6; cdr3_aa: CASTSATLGDTQYF
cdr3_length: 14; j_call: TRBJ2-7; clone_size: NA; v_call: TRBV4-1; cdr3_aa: CASSHYSLVYEQYF
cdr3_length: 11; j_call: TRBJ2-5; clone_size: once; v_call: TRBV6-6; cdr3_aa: CASRAKETQYF
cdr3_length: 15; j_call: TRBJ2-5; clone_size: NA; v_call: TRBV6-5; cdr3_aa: CASIDTGLPRRMQYF
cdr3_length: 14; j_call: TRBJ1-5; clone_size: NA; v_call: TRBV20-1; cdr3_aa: CSAKASLSNQPQHF
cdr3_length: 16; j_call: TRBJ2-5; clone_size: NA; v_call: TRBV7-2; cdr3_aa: CASSLDGRRLQETQYF
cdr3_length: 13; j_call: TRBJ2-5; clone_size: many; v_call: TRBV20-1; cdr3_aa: CSARSSGGETQYF
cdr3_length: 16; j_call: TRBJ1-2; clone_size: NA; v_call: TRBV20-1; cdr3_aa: CSAQRSDRGSVYGYTF
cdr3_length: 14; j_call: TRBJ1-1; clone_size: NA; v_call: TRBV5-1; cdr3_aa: CASSPGTDDTEAFF
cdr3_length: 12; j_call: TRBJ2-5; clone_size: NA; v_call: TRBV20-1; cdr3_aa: CSARGLEETQYF
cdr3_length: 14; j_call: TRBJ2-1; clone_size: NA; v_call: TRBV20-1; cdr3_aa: CSAREGALTNEQFF
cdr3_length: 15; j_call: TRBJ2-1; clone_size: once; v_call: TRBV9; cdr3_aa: CASSVGLQAYNEQFF
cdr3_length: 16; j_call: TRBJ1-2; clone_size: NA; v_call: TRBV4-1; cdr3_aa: CASSQDIGGPYYGYTF
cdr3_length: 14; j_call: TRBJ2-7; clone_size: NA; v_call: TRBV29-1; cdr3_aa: CSAVRDPTLGEQYF
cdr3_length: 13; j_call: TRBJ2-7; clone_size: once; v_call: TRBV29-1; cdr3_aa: CSAPRPDSGEQYF
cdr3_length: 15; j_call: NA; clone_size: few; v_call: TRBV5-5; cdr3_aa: CASSLAPGTGYEQYF
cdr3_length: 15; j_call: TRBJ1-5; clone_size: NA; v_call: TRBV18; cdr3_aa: CASSPRGIGNQPQHF
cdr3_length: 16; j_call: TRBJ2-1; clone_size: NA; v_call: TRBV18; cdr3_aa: CASSPRGQEGVGEQFF
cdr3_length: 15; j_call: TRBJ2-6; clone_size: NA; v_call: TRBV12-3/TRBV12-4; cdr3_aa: CASTKTGSGANVLTF
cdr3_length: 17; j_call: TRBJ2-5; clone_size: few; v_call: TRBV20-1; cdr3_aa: CSARGLAGPGNPLGQYF